The rows below give T cell receptor beta chains drawn from one sample of a study of regulatory T cells in long-lasting Graves disease. TCRdb re-analysed the multiplex PCR reads in MiXCR, keeping a single row per CDR3 protein. This table has 360,000 or so distinct CDR3 sequences, under 20% appearing once. This sample was also put to use in a study of T cells in Graves' hyperthyroidism and ophthalmopathy.

Sequenced here: peripheral blood mononuclear cells (PBMCs), sampled at new diagnosis, from a patient treated with antithyroid drugs. Receptors originate from a woman between 18 and 29 years old with Graves disease. Both conserved end residues are part of each CDR3. The D gene is left open where the match is weak. Clone size is shown for a subset of rows, as once, few, many or a class of expanded clone.

j_call clone_size v_call d_call cdr3_aa cdr3_nt
TRBJ2-1 many TRBV20-1 TRBD2 CSARARGGSFRNEQFF TGCAGTGCTAGAGCGAGGGGCGGGAGCTTTCGGAATGAGCAGTTCTTC
TRBJ2-5 many TRBV6-9 TRBD1 CASSSGGAETQYF TGTGCCAGCAGTTCAGGGGGCGCAGAGACCCAGTACTTC
TRBJ2-7 many TRBV2 TRBD2 CASTLAGGQYEQYF TGTGCCAGCACTCTGGCGGGAGGCCAATACGAGCAGTACTTC
TRBJ2-2 . TRBV7-3 . CASSLMTNTGELFF TGTGCCAGCAGCTTAATGACAAACACCGGGGAGCTGTTTTTT
TRBJ2-7 . TRBV9 . CASSVEGEGRSGPYEQYF TGTGCCAGCAGCGTAGAGGGGGAGGGCCGATCAGGGCCCTACGAGCAGTACTTC
TRBJ2-7 many TRBV20-1 . CSARAQDNIYEQYF TGCAGTGCTAGAGCGCAGGACAACATTTACGAGCAGTACTTC
TRBJ2-1 many TRBV29-1 TRBD2 CSVDKGLAGGYYNEQFF TGCAGCGTTGATAAGGGACTAGCGGGGGGATACTACAATGAGCAGTTCTTC
TRBJ2-1 many TRBV6-1 TRBD2 CASSLYASGETYNEQFF TGTGCCAGCAGTCTCTATGCTAGCGGCGAAACCTACAATGAGCAGTTCTTC
TRBJ1-3 many TRBV28 . CASRPPRGTGNTIYF TGTGCCAGCAGACCACCCAGAGGTACTGGAAACACCATATATTTT
TRBJ1-4 . TRBV19 . CASSSDPSKMRIREKLFF TGTGCCAGTAGCTCCGACCCCTCAAAGATGAGGATTCGCGAAAAACTGTTTTTT
TRBJ1-1 many TRBV24-1 . CATSDFKSTEAFF TGTGCCACCAGTGATTTTAAGAGTACTGAAGCTTTCTTT
TRBJ1-1 many TRBV7-9 TRBD1 CASSLEGAATEAFF TGTGCCAGCAGCTTAGAGGGGGCGGCCACTGAAGCTTTCTTT
TRBJ2-2 few TRBV24-1 TRBD1 CAIGTANTGELFF TGTGCCATCGGGACAGCGAACACCGGGGAGCTGTTTTTT
TRBJ1-6 few TRBV9 . CASSASGVGNSPLHF TGTGCCAGCAGCGCATCAGGGGTGGGTAATTCACCCCTCCACTTT
TRBJ1-2 few TRBV4-2 TRBD1 CASSQSWDRGQKVYTF TGTGCCAGCAGCCAATCATGGGATAGGGGGCAGAAGGTTTACACCTTC
TRBJ1-5 many TRBV30 TRBD1 CAWTRGHNQPQHF TGTGCCTGGACCAGGGGGCACAATCAGCCCCAGCATTTT
TRBJ1-1 many TRBV20-1 . CSARISTEAFF TGCAGTGCCCGGATATCGACTGAAGCTTTCTTT
TRBJ2-1 few TRBV6-2/TRBV6-3 TRBD2 CASSNIAGTRNEQFF TGTGCCAGCAGTAACATCGCCGGGACTAGGAATGAGCAGTTCTTC
TRBJ1-5 few TRBV20-1 . CSASIPGEVNQPQHF TGCAGTGCTAGTATACCAGGGGAGGTCAATCAGCCCCAGCATTTT
TRBJ2-1 many TRBV12-5 . CASGFAAGWFPNEQFF TGTGCTAGTGGTTTCGCGGCAGGGTGGTTTCCCAATGAGCAGTTCTTC
TRBJ2-3 many TRBV5-5 . CASSFQGRGDTQYF TGTGCCAGCAGCTTTCAGGGGAGGGGAGATACGCAGTATTTT
TRBJ2-2 many TRBV27 . CASRDGRNTGELFF TGTGCCAGCCGGGACGGTCGGAACACCGGGGAGCTGTTTTTT
TRBJ2-7 . TRBV19 . CASSHQPLAGHARDEQYF TGTGCCAGTAGTCACCAACCTCTCGCGGGACATGCTCGCGACGAGCAGTACTTC
TRBJ2-7 few TRBV6-6 TRBD2 CASSYSGGGEQYF TGTGCCAGCAGTTACTCGGGGGGGGGCGAGCAGTACTTC
TRBJ1-1 . TRBV7-6 TRBD1 CASSSGQGRMNTEAFF TGTGCCAGCAGCTCCGGACAGGGAAGGATGAACACTGAAGCTTTCTTT
TRBJ1-2 many TRBV7-3 TRBD1 CASSRILGDSTGYGYTF TGTGCCAGCAGTCGAATCCTAGGGGACAGCACGGGCTATGGCTACACCTTC
TRBJ2-1 many TRBV20-1 . CSARGAGPLVSYNEQFF TGCAGTGCTAGAGGTGCGGGACCCCTTGTCTCCTACAATGAGCAGTTCTTC
TRBJ1-1 many TRBV11-2 . CASSRTGTLGTEAFF TGTGCCAGCAGCCGGACCGGGACACTGGGTACTGAAGCTTTCTTT
TRBJ2-1 many TRBV11-2 TRBD2 CASSLAGGGRNEQFF TGTGCCAGCAGCTTAGCGGGGGGGGGGAGGAATGAGCAGTTCTTC
TRBJ2-1 . TRBV5-1 TRBD2 CASSSHYYKGASSGSSNEQFF TGCGCCAGCAGCAGCCACTACTATAAGGGGGCCTCTAGCGGGAGTTCGAATGAGCAGTTCTTC
TRBJ1-3 . TRBV6-2/TRBV6-3 . CASSAGYGNTIYF TGTGCCAGCAGTGCAGGGTACGGAAACACCATATATTTT
TRBJ2-4 many TRBV12-3/TRBV12-4 . CASSLRGLRPYF TGTGCCAGCAGTTTAAGGGGACTCAGACCGTACTTC
TRBJ1-2 many TRBV6-1 TRBD1 CASSEGGTANYGYTF TGTGCCAGCAGTGAGGGGGGGACAGCAAACTATGGCTACACCTTC
TRBJ1-3 few TRBV5-1 . CASSLAHGWNTIYF TGCGCCAGCAGCTTGGCGCACGGCTGGAACACCATATATTTT
TRBJ2-4 . TRBV5-4 TRBD1 CASSLSGTGKNIRYF TGTGCCAGCAGCCTCAGCGGGACAGGGAAAAACATTCGGTACTTC
TRBJ2-7 many TRBV6-1 . CASSDNTFPYEQYF TGTGCCAGCAGTGACAACACCTTTCCCTACGAGCAGTACTTC
TRBJ2-5 many TRBV6-1 TRBD2 CASRELAGGQETQYF TGTGCCAGCAGGGAACTAGCGGGGGGACAAGAGACCCAGTACTTC
TRBJ1-2 . TRBV10-3 . CAITDSSGYTF TGTGCCATCACGGATTCTAGTGGCTACACCTTC
TRBJ2-1 many TRBV3-1 . CASSQGTSNEQFF TGTGCCAGCAGCCAAGGAACTTCCAATGAGCAGTTCTTC
TRBJ2-7 many TRBV5-5 . CASSLVGDGSYEQYF TGTGCCAGCAGCTTGGTGGGGGACGGATCCTACGAGCAGTACTTC
TRBJ2-7 many TRBV28 . CASSAPGGGVYEQYF TGTGCCAGCAGTGCCCCTGGGGGCGGCGTCTACGAGCAGTACTTC
TRBJ2-5 many TRBV20-1 . CSARDPYLGGETQYF TGCAGTGCTAGAGATCCGTACTTGGGGGGAGAGACCCAGTACTTC
TRBJ2-3 few TRBV7-9 TRBD2 CASSSSPSGITDTQYF TGTGCCAGCAGCTCAAGCCCTAGCGGGATCACAGATACGCAGTATTTT
TRBJ2-1 . TRBV30 TRBD2 CAWSEGTSGSF TGTGCCTGGAGCGAAGGGACTAGCGGGTCCTTC
TRBJ1-2 few TRBV20-1 TRBD1 CSARDPGGDGYTF TGCAGTGCTAGAGATCCAGGGGGCGACGGCTACACCTTC
TRBJ2-1 few TRBV7-2 . CASSLDRGRQFF TGTGCCAGCAGCTTGGACCGGGGTCGACAGTTCTTC
TRBJ2-7 many TRBV2 TRBD2 CASIGLAGVLAYEQYF TGTGCCAGCATCGGACTAGCGGGAGTGCTCGCCTACGAGCAGTACTTC
TRBJ1-1 . TRBV6-2/TRBV6-3 . CASRPTTGGNTEAFF TGTGCCAGCAGACCTACTACAGGAGGGAACACTGAAGCTTTCTTT
TRBJ2-5 few TRBV20-1 . CSASPGNQETQYF TGCAGTGCTAGTCCCGGCAACCAAGAGACCCAGTACTTC
TRBJ2-1 many TRBV30 . CAWRRNEQFF TGTGCCTGGAGGAGGAATGAGCAGTTCTTC